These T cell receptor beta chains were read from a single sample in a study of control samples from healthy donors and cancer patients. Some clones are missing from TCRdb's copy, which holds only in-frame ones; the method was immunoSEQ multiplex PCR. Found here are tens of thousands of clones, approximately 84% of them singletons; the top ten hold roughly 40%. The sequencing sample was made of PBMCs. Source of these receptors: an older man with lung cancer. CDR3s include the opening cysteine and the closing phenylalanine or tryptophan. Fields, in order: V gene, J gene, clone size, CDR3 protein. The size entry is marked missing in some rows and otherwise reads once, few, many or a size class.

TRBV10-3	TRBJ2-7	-	CAIRGQGAGEQYF
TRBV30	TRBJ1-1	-	CAWMRASNTEAFF
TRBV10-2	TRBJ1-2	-	CASSGGTGDHGYTF
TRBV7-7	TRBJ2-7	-	CASSLKRGGEQYF
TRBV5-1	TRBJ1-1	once	CASSFRTGAGTEAFF
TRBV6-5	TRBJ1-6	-	CASKPTQLGNSPLHF
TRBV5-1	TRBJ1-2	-	CASSFGGGNYGYTF
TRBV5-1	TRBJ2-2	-	CASSTLESPPWGQGATGELFF
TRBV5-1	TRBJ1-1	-	CASSLDEGITEAFF
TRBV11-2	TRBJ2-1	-	CASSPNYNEQFF
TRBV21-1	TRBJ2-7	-	CASSQVWTGGSEDEQYF
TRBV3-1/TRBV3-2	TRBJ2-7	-	CASSQGTRVHEQYF
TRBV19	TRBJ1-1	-	CASSNRQGFDEAFF
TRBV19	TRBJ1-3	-	CASSTPRLSGNTIYF
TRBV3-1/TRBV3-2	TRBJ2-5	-	CASSIAAGVQETQYF
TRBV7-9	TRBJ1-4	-	CASSFVGGAGEKLFF
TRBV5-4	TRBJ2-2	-	CASSLNAGSNTGELFF
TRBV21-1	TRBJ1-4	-	CASSKGDRAYNEKLFF
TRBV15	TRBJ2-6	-	CATSRDLGAVGANVLTF
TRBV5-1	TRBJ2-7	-	CASSSPGIEVYEQYF
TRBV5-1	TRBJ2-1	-	CASSLLASGGGIPNEQFF